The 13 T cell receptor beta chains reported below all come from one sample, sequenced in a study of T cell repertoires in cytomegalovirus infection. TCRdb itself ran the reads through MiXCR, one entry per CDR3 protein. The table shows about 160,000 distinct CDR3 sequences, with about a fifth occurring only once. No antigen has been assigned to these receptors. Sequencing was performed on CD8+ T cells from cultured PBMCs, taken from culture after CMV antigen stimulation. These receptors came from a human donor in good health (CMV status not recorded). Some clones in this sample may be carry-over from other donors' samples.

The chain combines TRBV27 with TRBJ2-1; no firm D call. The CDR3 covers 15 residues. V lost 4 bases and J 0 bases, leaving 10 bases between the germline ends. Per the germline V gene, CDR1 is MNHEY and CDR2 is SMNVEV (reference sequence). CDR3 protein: CASSWLAPSYNEQFF. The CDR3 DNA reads TGTGCCAGCAGTTGGCTGGCCCCCTCCTACAATGAGCAGTTCTTC.

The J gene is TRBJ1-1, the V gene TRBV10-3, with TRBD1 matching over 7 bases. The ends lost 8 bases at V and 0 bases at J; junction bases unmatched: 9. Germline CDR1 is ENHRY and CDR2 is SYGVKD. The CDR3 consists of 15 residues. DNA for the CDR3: TGTGCCATCGGAGACAGGGAGACTTTGAACACTGAAGCTTTCTTT. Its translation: CAIGDRETLNTEAFF.

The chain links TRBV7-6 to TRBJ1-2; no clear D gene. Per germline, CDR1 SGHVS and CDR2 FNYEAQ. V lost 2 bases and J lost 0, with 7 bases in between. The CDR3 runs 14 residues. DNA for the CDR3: TGTGCCAGCAGCTTATACGGCGCTAACTATGGCTACACCTTC. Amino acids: CASSLYGANYGYTF.

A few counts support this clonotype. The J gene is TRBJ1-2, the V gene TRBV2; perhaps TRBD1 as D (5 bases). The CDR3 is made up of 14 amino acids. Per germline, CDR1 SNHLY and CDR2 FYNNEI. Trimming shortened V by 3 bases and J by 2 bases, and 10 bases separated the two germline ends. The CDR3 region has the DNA TGTGCCAGCAGTGACTCAGGGCCAAACTATGGCTACACCTTC. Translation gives CASSDSGPNYGYTF.

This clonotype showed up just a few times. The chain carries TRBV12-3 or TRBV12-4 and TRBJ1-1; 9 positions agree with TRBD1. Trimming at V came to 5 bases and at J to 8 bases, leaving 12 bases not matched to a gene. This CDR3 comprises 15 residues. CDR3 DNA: TGTGCCAGCAGTCCGACCGGGACAGGGTCGGTGGAAGCTTTCTTT. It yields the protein CASSPTGTGSVEAFF.

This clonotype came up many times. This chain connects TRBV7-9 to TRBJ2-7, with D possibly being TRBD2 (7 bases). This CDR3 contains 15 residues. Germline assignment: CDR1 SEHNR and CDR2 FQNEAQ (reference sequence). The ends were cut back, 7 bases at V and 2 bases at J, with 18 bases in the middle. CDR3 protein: CASKNRAGAAYEQYF. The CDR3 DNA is TGTGCCAGCAAAAACAGGGCGGGGGCTGCCTACGAGCAGTACTTC.

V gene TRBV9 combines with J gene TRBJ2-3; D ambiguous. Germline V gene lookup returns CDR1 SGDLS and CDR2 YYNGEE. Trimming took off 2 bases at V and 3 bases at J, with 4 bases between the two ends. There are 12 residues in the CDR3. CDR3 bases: TGTGCCAGCAGCGTTGATACAGATACGCAGTATTTT. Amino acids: CASSVDTDTQYF.

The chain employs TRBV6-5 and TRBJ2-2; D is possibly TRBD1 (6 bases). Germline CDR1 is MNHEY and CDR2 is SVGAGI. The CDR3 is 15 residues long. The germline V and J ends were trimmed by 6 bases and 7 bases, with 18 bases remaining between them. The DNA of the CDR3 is TGTGCCAGCAGCCCCGTGGGGGCCGGAGACGGGGAGCTGTTTTTT. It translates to CASSPVGAGDGELFF.

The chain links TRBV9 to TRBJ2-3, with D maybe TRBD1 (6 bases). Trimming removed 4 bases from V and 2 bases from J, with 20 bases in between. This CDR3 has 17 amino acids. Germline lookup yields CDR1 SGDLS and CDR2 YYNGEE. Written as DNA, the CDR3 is TGTGCCAGCAGCCACAATCCCGGGACACACGACACAGATACGCAGTATTTT. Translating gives CASSHNPGTHDTDTQYF.

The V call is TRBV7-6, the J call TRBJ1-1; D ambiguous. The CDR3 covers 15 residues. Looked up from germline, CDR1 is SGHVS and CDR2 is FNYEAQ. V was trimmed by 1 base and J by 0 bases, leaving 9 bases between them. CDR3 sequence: CASSLVARLNTEAFF. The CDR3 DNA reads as TGTGCCAGCAGCTTAGTTGCCAGACTGAACACTGAAGCTTTCTTT.

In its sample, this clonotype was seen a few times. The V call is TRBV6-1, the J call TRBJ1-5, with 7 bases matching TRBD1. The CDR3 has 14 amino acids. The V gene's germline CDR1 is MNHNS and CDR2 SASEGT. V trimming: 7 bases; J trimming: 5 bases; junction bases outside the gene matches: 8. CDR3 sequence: CASTGRGPDQPQHF. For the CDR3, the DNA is TGTGCCAGCACGGGAAGGGGGCCTGATCAGCCCCAGCATTTT.

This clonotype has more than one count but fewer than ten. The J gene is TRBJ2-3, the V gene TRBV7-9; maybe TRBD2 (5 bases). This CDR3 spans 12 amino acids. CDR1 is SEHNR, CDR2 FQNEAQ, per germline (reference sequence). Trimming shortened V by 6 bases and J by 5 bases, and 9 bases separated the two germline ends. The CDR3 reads CASRSGIDTQYF. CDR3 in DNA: TGTGCCAGCAGGTCGGGAATAGATACGCAGTATTTT. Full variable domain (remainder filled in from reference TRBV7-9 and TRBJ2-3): DTGVSQNPRHKITKRGQNVTFRCDPISEHNRLYWYRQTLGQGPEFLTYFQNEAQLEKSRLLSDRFSAERPKGSFSTLEIQRTEQGDSAMYLCASRSGIDTQYFGPGTRLTVL.

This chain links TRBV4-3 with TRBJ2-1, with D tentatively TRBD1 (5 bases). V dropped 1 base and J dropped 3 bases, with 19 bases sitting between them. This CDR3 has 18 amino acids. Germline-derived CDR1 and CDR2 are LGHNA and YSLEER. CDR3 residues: CASSQADGEGESYNEQFF. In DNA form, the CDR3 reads TGCGCCAGCAGCCAAGCCGATGGGGAAGGGGAAAGCTACAATGAGCAGTTCTTC.